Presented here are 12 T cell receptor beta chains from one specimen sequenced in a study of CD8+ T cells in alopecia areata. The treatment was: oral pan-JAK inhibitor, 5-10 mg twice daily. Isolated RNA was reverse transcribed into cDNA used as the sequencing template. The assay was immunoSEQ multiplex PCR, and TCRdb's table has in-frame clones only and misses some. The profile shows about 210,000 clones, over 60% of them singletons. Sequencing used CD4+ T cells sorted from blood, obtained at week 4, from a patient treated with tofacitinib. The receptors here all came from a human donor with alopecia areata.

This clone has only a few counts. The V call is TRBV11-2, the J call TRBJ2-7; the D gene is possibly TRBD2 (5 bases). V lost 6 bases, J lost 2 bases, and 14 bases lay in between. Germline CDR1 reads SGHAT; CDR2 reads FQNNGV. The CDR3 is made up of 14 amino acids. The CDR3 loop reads CASSLLAGPYEQYF. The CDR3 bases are TGTGCCAGCAGTTTACTGGCGGGCCCCTACGAGCAGTACTTC.

CDR3 nucleotides: TGTGCCAGTAGTGTAGTTCCGGGACAGGGAAACTCTGGGGCCAACGTCCTGACTTTC. Its translation: CASSVVPGQGNSGANVLTF. The chain carries TRBV19 and TRBJ2-6, with 9 bases lining up with TRBD1. The CDR3 extends over 19 amino acids. V shed 5 bases, J shed 0 bases, and the junction held 11 bases outside the gene matches. Per the germline V gene, CDR1 is LNHDA and CDR2 is SQIVND (reference sequence).

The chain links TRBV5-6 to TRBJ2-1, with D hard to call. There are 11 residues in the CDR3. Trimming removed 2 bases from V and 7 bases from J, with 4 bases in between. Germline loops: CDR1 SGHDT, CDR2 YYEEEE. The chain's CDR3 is CASSFSNEQFF. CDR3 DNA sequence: TGTGCCAGCAGCTTTAGTAATGAGCAGTTCTTC.

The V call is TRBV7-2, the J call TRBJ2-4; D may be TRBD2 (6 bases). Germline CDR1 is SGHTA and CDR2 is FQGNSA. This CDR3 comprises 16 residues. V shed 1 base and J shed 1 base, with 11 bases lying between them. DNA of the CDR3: TGTGCCAGCAGCTTAGTGGGGCGGGGTGCCAAAAACATTCAGTACTTC. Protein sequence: CASSLVGRGAKNIQYF.

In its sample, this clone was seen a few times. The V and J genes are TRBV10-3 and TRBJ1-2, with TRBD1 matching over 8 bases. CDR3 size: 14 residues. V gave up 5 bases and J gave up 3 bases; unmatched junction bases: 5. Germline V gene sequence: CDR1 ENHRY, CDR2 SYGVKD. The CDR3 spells CAISKTGVDYGYTF. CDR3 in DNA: TGTGCCATCAGTAAGACAGGGGTCGACTATGGCTACACCTTC.

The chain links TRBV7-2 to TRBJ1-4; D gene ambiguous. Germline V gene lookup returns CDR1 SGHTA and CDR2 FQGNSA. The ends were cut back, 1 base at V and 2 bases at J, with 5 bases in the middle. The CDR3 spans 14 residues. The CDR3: CASSLGGTNEKLFF. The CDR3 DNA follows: TGTGCCAGCAGCTTAGGAGGCACTAATGAAAAACTGTTTTTT.

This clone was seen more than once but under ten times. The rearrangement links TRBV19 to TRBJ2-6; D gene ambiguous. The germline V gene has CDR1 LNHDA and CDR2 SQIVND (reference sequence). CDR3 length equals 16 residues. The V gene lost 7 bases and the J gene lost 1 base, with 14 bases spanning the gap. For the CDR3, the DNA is TGTGCCAGTACCCCGCTTCTTGGATCTGGGGCCAACGTCCTGACTTTC. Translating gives CASTPLLGSGANVLTF. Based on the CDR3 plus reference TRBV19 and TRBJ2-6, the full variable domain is DGGITQSPKYLFRKEGQNVTLSCEQNLNHDAMYWYRQDPGQGLRLIYYSQIVNDFQKGDIAEGYSVSREKKESFPLTVTSAQKNPTAFYLCASTPLLGSGANVLTFGAGSRLTVL.

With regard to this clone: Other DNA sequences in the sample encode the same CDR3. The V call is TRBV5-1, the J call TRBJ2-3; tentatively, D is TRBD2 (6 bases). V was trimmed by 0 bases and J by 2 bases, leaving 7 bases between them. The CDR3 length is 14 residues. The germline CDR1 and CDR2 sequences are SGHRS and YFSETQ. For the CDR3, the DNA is TGCGCCAGCAGCTTGGGACTAGACACAGATACGCAGTATTTT. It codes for CASSLGLDTDTQYF.

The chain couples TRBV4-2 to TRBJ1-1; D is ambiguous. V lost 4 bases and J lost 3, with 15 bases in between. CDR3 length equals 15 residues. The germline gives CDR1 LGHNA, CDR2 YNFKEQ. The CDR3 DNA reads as TGTGCCAGCAGCCCTGAACGTATTCTGGACACTGAAGCTTTCTTT. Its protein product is CASSPERILDTEAFF.

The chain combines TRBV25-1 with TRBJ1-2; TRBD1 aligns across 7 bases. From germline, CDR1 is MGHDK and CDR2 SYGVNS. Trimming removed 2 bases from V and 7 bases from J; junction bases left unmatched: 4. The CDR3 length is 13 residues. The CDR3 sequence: CASSEGTARGYTF. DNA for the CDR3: TGTGCCAGCAGTGAAGGGACAGCGCGTGGCTACACCTTC.

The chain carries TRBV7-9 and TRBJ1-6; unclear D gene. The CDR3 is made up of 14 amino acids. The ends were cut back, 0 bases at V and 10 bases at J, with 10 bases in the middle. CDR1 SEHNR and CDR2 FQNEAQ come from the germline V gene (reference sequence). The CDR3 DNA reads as TGTGCCAGCAGCTTAGCCGGTTTTCGGTCACCCCTCCACTTT. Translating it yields CASSLAGFRSPLHF.

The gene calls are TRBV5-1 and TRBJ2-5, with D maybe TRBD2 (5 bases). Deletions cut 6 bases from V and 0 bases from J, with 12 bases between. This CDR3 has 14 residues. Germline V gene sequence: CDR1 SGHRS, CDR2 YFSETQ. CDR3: CASTGRPNQETQYF. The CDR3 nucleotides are TGCGCCAGCACGGGGAGACCAAACCAAGAGACCCAGTACTTC.